These T cell receptor beta chains were read from a single sample in a study of blood T cell repertoires in COVID-19. Repertoires were generated with immunoSEQ multiplex PCR, while TCRdb's copy carries only in-frame clones and drops some. The repertoire consists of fewer than 90,000 clones, with around 90% occurring once and the leading ten covering less than 2%. Sample: peripheral blood. These receptors were obtained from an elderly woman with active or convalescent COVID-19. Both conserved end residues are part of each CDR3. A D gene is named only where the DNA matches it firmly. For some rows the clone size is stated as once, few or many, or as a class when expanded; others skip it.

size | J | V | D | CDR3 | DNA
NA | TRBJ2-6 | TRBV10-3 | NA | CAISESYSSGANVLTF | TGTGCCATCAGTGAGTCCTACAGCTCTGGGGCCAACGTCCTGACTTTC
NA | TRBJ1-2 | TRBV3-1/TRBV3-2 | NA | CASSQRVEGGYTF | TGTGCCAGCAGCCAACGGGTGGAGGGTGGCTACACCTTC
NA | TRBJ2-7 | TRBV6-1 | NA | CASSEVFRVREQYF | TGTGCCAGCAGTGAAGTTTTCAGGGTAAGGGAGCAGTACTTC
NA | TRBJ2-1 | TRBV27 | NA | CASGNMDNEQFF | TGTGCCAGCGGTAACATGGACAATGAGCAGTTCTTC
NA | TRBJ1-2 | TRBV5-1 | NA | CASSPGLVQGGGYTF | TGCGCCAGCAGCCCCGGTCTGGTGCAGGGCGGAGGCTACACCTTC
NA | TRBJ2-7 | TRBV6-5 | TRBD1 | CASSYSTTGYEQYF | TGTGCCAGCAGTTACTCGACGACAGGGTACGAGCAGTACTTC
NA | TRBJ2-3 | TRBV7-2 | NA | CASSSYSVGGADTQYF | TGTGCCAGCAGCTCCTATTCAGTAGGAGGGGCAGATACGCAGTATTTT
NA | TRBJ1-4 | TRBV27 | TRBD1 | CASSYRGLGEKLFF | TGTGCCAGCAGTTACAGGGGGCTGGGTGAAAAACTGTTTTTT
NA | TRBJ1-5 | TRBV5-6 | NA | CASSLYRDTYSNQPQHF | TGTGCCAGCAGCCTTTACCGGGACACATATAGCAATCAGCCCCAGCATTTT
NA | TRBJ1-4 | TRBV7-9 | TRBD1 | CASRSTGEAAANEKLFF | TGTGCCAGCAGATCAACAGGGGAGGCGGCGGCTAATGAAAAACTGTTTTTT
NA | TRBJ1-5 | TRBV5-8 | TRBD1 | CASSLSGTGWNQPQHF | TGTGCCAGCAGCCTCTCCGGGACAGGTTGGAATCAGCCCCAGCATTTT
once | TRBJ2-2 | TRBV5-1 | NA | CASSLAVNTGELFF | TGCGCCAGCAGCTTGGCCGTGAACACCGGGGAGCTGTTTTTT
NA | TRBJ2-3 | TRBV12-3/TRBV12-4 | NA | CASSRDTDTQYF | TGTGCCAGCAGCCGGGACACAGATACGCAGTATTTT
once | TRBJ1-4 | TRBV27 | TRBD1 | CASSRTGRGEKLFF | TGTGCCAGCAGTAGGACAGGGAGGGGTGAAAAACTGTTTTTT
NA | TRBJ1-4 | TRBV27 | NA | CASSQDRLSEKLFF | TGTGCCAGCAGTCAGGATCGGCTGAGTGAAAAACTGTTTTTT
NA | TRBJ1-1 | TRBV5-8 | TRBD1 | CASSLGTGGPTEAFF | TGTGCCAGCAGCTTGGGGACAGGGGGCCCCACTGAAGCTTTCTTT
NA | TRBJ1-1 | TRBV18 | TRBD1 | CASSPVTGDTEAFF | TGTGCCAGCTCACCGGTCACAGGGGACACTGAAGCTTTCTTT
NA | TRBJ1-4 | TRBV6-1 | NA | CASSEVIASTNEKLFF | TGTGCCAGCAGTGAAGTGATAGCGTCAACTAATGAAAAACTGTTTTTT
NA | TRBJ2-3 | TRBV24-1 | TRBD1 | CATSDPSGQGFTQYF | TGTGCCACCAGTGATCCCTCGGGACAGGGATTTACGCAGTATTTT
NA | TRBJ2-7 | TRBV15 | NA | CATSRPGISHEQYF | TGTGCCACCAGCCGTCCCGGGATAAGCCACGAGCAGTACTTC
NA | TRBJ2-5 | TRBV2 | NA | CASSESRGQETQYF | TGTGCCAGCAGTGAAAGCAGGGGTCAAGAGACCCAGTACTTC
NA | TRBJ2-1 | TRBV11-2 | TRBD2 | CASSRTSGNSYNEQFF | TGTGCCAGCAGTCGGACTAGCGGAAACTCCTACAATGAGCAGTTCTTC
NA | TRBJ2-7 | TRBV24-1 | NA | CATSPESSYEQYF | TGTGCCACCAGTCCGGAGAGCTCCTACGAGCAGTACTTC
NA | TRBJ2-7 | TRBV18 | TRBD2 | CASSPPSGTSTYEQYF | TGTGCCAGCTCACCACCATCCGGGACTAGTACCTACGAGCAGTACTTC
NA | TRBJ1-5 | TRBV6-2/TRBV6-3 | NA | CASSYLIDRGGSNQPQHF | TGTGCCAGCAGTTACCTTATCGATCGGGGGGGTAGCAATCAGCCCCAGCATTTT
NA | TRBJ2-1 | TRBV3-1/TRBV3-2 | NA | CASSPSKLFGEQFF | TGTGCCAGCAGCCCATCAAAATTATTCGGTGAGCAGTTCTTC
NA | TRBJ2-1 | TRBV4-2 | TRBD2 | CASSQVAGGYNEQFF | TGTGCCAGCAGCCAAGTTGCGGGGGGCTACAATGAGCAGTTCTTC
NA | TRBJ2-3 | TRBV2 | TRBD2 | CASSGTSANTDTQYF | TGTGCCAGCAGTGGGACTAGCGCCAACACAGATACGCAGTATTTT
NA | TRBJ1-5 | TRBV5-8 | NA | CASSRGLRNQPQHF | TGTGCCAGCAGCCGGGGACTGCGCAATCAGCCCCAGCATTTT
NA | TRBJ1-2 | TRBV24-1 | NA | CATSDSMGRDVYGYTF | TGTGCCACCAGTGATTCCATGGGGCGCGACGTGTATGGCTACACCTTC